Below are 24 T cell receptor beta chains sequenced from a single sample in a study of cytomegalovirus exposure and HLA in healthy donors. The primer mix had 60 Vbeta and 13 Jbeta primers. Libraries were prepared by immunoSEQ multiplex PCR; TCRdb keeps only in-frame clonotypes and omits some of them. The data show roughly 220,000 clones, around 80% seen once. Material: PBMCs. The receptors were sampled from a middle-aged man in good health and CMV-seronegative.

The chain combines TRBV10-2 with TRBJ2-7, with D maybe TRBD1 (6 bases). V lost 5 bases and J lost 3, with 14 bases in between. Per germline, CDR1 WSHSY and CDR2 SAAADI. The CDR3 covers 14 residues. The CDR3 here is CASSPDSLGYEQYF. CDR3 nucleotides: TGCGCCAGCAGTCCGGACAGTTTGGGCTACGAGCAGTACTTC.

The V call is TRBV19, the J call TRBJ2-2; D is perhaps TRBD2 (5 bases). This CDR3 comprises 15 residues. Germline V gene sequence: CDR1 LNHDA, CDR2 SQIVND (reference sequence). Trimming left V 6 bases short and J 3 bases short, with 14 bases between. CDR3 nucleotide sequence: TGTGCCAGTAGACTTACTAGTTCTCACACCGGGGAGCTGTTTTTT. This gives the protein CASRLTSSHTGELFF.

The gene calls are TRBV19 and TRBJ2-7, with D uncertain. Trimming cost V 6 bases and J 0 bases, with 15 bases left between them. The CDR3 runs 15 residues. Looked up from germline, CDR1 is LNHDA and CDR2 is SQIVND (reference sequence). As DNA, the CDR3 is TGTGCCAGTAGGCGAAACCCGACTTCCTCCTACGAGCAGTACTTC. Amino acid sequence: CASRRNPTSSYEQYF.

The V call is TRBV27, the J call TRBJ1-5, with TRBD1 identical over 7 bases. Germline loops: CDR1 MNHEY, CDR2 SMNVEV (reference sequence). CDR3 length: 15 residues. V gave up 5 bases and J gave up 3 bases; unmatched junction bases: 7. DNA for the CDR3: TGTGCCAGCAGTCCCCGAGGGGGCCCCAATCAGCCCCAGCATTTT. It encodes CASSPRGGPNQPQHF.

For the CDR3, the DNA is TGTGCCAGCACCAACAGGGTCGGTGGCTACACCTTC. It is translated as CASTNRVGGYTF. The chain links TRBV11-2 to TRBJ1-2; tentative D call: TRBD1 (6 bases). Between the trimmed V and J ends, which lost 7 bases and 7 bases, there was a span of 13 bases. CDR1 is SGHAT, CDR2 FQNNGV, per germline. CDR3 length: 12 residues.

The gene calls are TRBV18 and TRBJ2-1, with 11 bases aligning to TRBD2. The CDR3 has 15 residues. The germline V gene encodes CDR1 KGHSH and CDR2 LQKENI. Trimming took 2 bases from V and 10 from J; bases not matched to a gene: 7. The chain's CDR3 is CASSPETSGNGEQFF. The CDR3 coding sequence is TGTGCCAGCTCACCAGAGACTAGCGGGAATGGGGAGCAGTTCTTC.

V and J are TRBV28 and TRBJ1-2, with TRBD1 as a possible D gene (6 bases). Trimming stripped 7 bases from V and 7 bases from J, with 19 bases between. Germline V gene lookup returns CDR1 MDHEN and CDR2 SYDVKM. CDR3 length: 14 amino acids. The CDR3 sequence: CASITRGGAGGYTF. DNA of the CDR3: TGTGCCAGCATCACGAGGGGGGGAGCGGGTGGCTACACCTTC.

The genes are TRBV2 and TRBJ2-5; TRBD2 agrees at 8 bases. V shed 10 bases and J 4 bases; nucleotides not matched to a gene: 8. This CDR3 region has 13 residues. Germline V lookup: CDR1 SNHLY, CDR2 FYNNEI. The CDR3 nucleotides read TGTGCCACCAAAGCGGGAGCCAGAGAGACCCAGTACTTC. The encoded protein is CATKAGARETQYF.

CDR3 in amino acids: CASSSTGGNIQYF. The CDR3 DNA sequence: TGTGCCAGCAGCTCTACAGGGGGGAACATTCAGTACTTC. V is TRBV7-3 and J is TRBJ2-4, with 8 bases matching TRBD1. Germline lookup yields CDR1 SGHTA and CDR2 FQGTGA. The V gene end was trimmed by 4 bases and the J gene end by 7 bases; junction bases not matched to a gene: 3. CDR3 length equals 13 residues.

The chain joins TRBV28 to TRBJ2-7, with 7 bases identical to TRBD1. This CDR3 is built from 16 residues. Trimming cost V 2 bases and J 1 base; bases outside gene matches: 8. The germline V gene encodes CDR1 MDHEN and CDR2 SYDVKM. The CDR3 reads CASSLGLGRGSYEQYF. DNA for the CDR3: TGTGCCAGCAGTTTAGGGCTGGGCAGGGGGTCCTACGAGCAGTACTTC.

The chain carries TRBV10-3 and TRBJ2-7, with 10 nucleotides matching TRBD2. Germline V gene lookup returns CDR1 ENHRY and CDR2 SYGVKD. The CDR3 totals 14 residues. V lost 6 bases to trimming and J lost 4 bases; unmatched junction nucleotides: 6. The CDR3 region is CAIRSSSGSYEQYF. The CDR3 region has the DNA TGTGCCATCAGGAGTTCTAGCGGGAGTTACGAGCAGTACTTC.

The chain has TRBV4-1 and TRBJ1-5; D may be TRBD1 (5 bases). This CDR3 is built from 16 residues. Germline-derived CDR1 and CDR2 are MGHRA and YSYEKL. Trimming took 0 bases from V and 2 from J, leaving 11 bases between them. CDR3 sequence: CASSQDNGRGNQPQHF. The CDR3 DNA sequence: TGCGCCAGCAGCCAAGACAACGGCAGGGGCAATCAGCCCCAGCATTTT.

V and J are TRBV5-1 and TRBJ2-1; weak D call: TRBD2 (5 bases). The V gene lost 0 bases and the J gene lost 8 bases, with 15 bases spanning the gap. The CDR3 runs 15 residues. Looked up from germline, CDR1 is SGHRS and CDR2 is YFSETQ. The CDR3 nucleotides read TGCGCCAGCAGCTTGGCCGGGCTAGCTCTGGATGAGCAGTTCTTC. Translated: CASSLAGLALDEQFF.

This clone turned up a few times. The chain employs TRBV29-1 and TRBJ2-5; tentatively, D is TRBD1 (5 bases). Germline V gene data show CDR1 as SQVTM and CDR2 as ANQGSEA. CDR3 length equals 12 residues. Trimming stripped 5 bases from V and 4 bases from J, with 11 bases between. CDR3 DNA: TGCAGCGTTTCGTCAGGGCGAGAGACCCAGTACTTC. This sequence encodes CSVSSGRETQYF.

The chain couples TRBV2 to TRBJ2-7, with a possible D match to TRBD1 (7 bases). Trimming cost V 4 bases and J 2 bases, with 18 bases left between them. CDR1 and CDR2 (germline): SNHLY, FYNNEI. The CDR3 sequence is 16 residues long. CDR3 DNA sequence: TGTGCCAGCAGTGGGGGCAAGGGCAGGGGGGCCTACGAGCAGTACTTC. Protein sequence: CASSGGKGRGAYEQYF. The full variable domain, rest sourced from reference TRBV2 and TRBJ2-7, is EPEVTQTPSHQVTQMGQEVILRCVPISNHLYFYWYRQILGQKVEFLVSFYNNEISEKSEIFDDQFSVERPDGSNFTLKIRSTKLEDSAMYFCASSGGKGRGAYEQYFGPGTRLTVT.

The chain links TRBV28 to TRBJ2-7, with a tentative D call TRBD2 (6 bases). V was trimmed by 9 bases and J by 4 bases, leaving 19 bases between them. The CDR3 is made up of 14 amino acids. Germline CDR1 MDHEN, CDR2 SYDVKM. CDR3 DNA: TGTGCCAGTCTTGACTTGGCGGGACCGTACGAGCAGTACTTC. Encoded protein: CASLDLAGPYEQYF.

This chain links TRBV6-6 with TRBJ2-5; 8 nucleotides line up with TRBD1. Germline CDR1 and CDR2: MNHNY and SVGAGI (reference sequence). The length of the CDR3 is 15 residues. J gave up 5 bases and V 6 bases, and 11 bases lay outside the gene matches. The CDR3 region is CASSPPDRAGETQYF. CDR3 DNA: TGTGCCAGCAGCCCACCGGACAGGGCAGGGGAGACCCAGTACTTC.

J is TRBJ1-1 and V is TRBV30; D is undetermined. Trimming pared 7 bases from V and 2 bases from J, leaving 14 bases between. Germline CDR1 reads GTSNPN; CDR2 reads SVGIG (reference sequence). This CDR3 comprises 13 residues. The CDR3 is CASELHFNTEAFF. For the CDR3, the DNA is TGTGCCTCGGAGCTACACTTTAACACTGAAGCTTTCTTT.

The chain uses TRBV6-6 and TRBJ2-2; no firm D call. This CDR3 contains 12 residues. With 2 bases removed from V and 6 bases from J, the gap between germline ends came to 4 bases. Germline V gene data show CDR1 as MNHNY and CDR2 as SVGAGI (reference sequence). CDR3 region: CASSYVAGELFF. The CDR3 bases are TGTGCCAGCAGTTACGTCGCCGGGGAGCTGTTTTTT.

This chain joins TRBV5-1 and TRBJ2-5, with 7 nucleotides matching TRBD1. The J call may be faulty, since TRBJ2-7 better matches the DNA end. Germline V CDR1 and CDR2: SGHRS, YFSETQ. The CDR3 sequence is 14 residues long. The CDR3 region is CASSSRTGSYEQYF. CDR3 nucleotides: TGCGCCAGCAGCTCTAGGACAGGCTCCTACGAGCAGTACTTC.

V gene TRBV27 combines with J gene TRBJ1-6; a weak D match, TRBD1 (5 bases). The CDR3 is 13 residues long. V dropped 3 bases and J dropped 14 bases, with 14 bases sitting between them. Germline V gene sequence: CDR1 MNHEY, CDR2 SMNVEV (reference sequence). CDR3: CASSLGGLGALHF. The CDR3 DNA reads as TGTGCCAGCAGTTTGGGCGGACTAGGGGCCCTCCACTTT.

V is TRBV5-1 and J is TRBJ2-1, with TRBD2 matching 10 bases. Per the germline V gene, CDR1 is SGHRS and CDR2 is YFSETQ. This CDR3 comprises 15 residues. V shed 3 bases, J shed 4 bases, and the junction held 4 bases outside the gene matches. For the CDR3, the DNA is TGCGCCAGCAGCTCGGGACTAGCGACTTACAATGAGCAGTTCTTC. Amino acids: CASSSGLATYNEQFF.

The chain uses TRBV5-1 and TRBJ1-2, with 9 bases matching TRBD1. There are 15 residues in the CDR3. The V gene end was trimmed by 0 bases and the J gene end by 7 bases; junction bases not matched to a gene: 7. Germline CDR1 reads SGHRS; CDR2 reads YFSETQ. The CDR3 region is CASSLETGGSSGYTF. The DNA of the CDR3 is TGCGCCAGCAGCTTGGAGACAGGGGGTTCTTCTGGCTACACCTTC.

There are a few counts of this clone. This chain connects TRBV27 to TRBJ2-1; 7 bases align to TRBD1. V trimming: 3 bases; J trimming: 5 bases; junction bases outside the gene matches: 13. The CDR3 is 17 amino acids. Germline-derived CDR1 and CDR2 are MNHEY and SMNVEV (reference sequence). Here the CDR3 DNA reads TGTGCCAGCAGTTTTTACTACAGGGGTCAGGAGAACAATGAGCAGTTCTTC. Protein sequence: CASSFYYRGQENNEQFF.